These 7 T cell receptor beta chains originate from one sample sequenced in a study of cytomegalovirus exposure and HLA in healthy donors. The PCR used 60 Vbeta and 13 Jbeta primers. TCRdb's table, derived via immunoSEQ multiplex PCR, lists solely in-frame clones and lacks some. The sample shows tens of thousands of clones, approximately 80% of them seen only once. Material for sequencing was PBMCs. The receptors here all came from a man aged 18 to 35 in good health and CMV-seronegative.

This chain links TRBV6-6 with TRBJ2-5; D is perhaps TRBD1 (5 bases). Germline CDR1 and CDR2: MNHNY and SVGAGI (reference sequence). The CDR3 extends over 13 amino acids. V was trimmed by 0 bases and J by 3 bases, leaving 5 bases between them. The CDR3 loop is CASSYSREETQYF. The CDR3 DNA reads TGTGCCAGCAGTTACTCCAGGGAAGAGACCCAGTACTTC.

The rearrangement links TRBV13 to TRBJ1-1; 7 positions match TRBD1. V shed 5 bases, J shed 3 bases, and the junction held 6 bases outside the gene matches. This CDR3 has 14 residues. CDR1 and CDR2 from the germline V gene are PRHDT and FYEKMQ (reference sequence). In nucleotides, the CDR3 is TGTGCCAGCAGCACGCGACAGGGATACACTGAAGCTTTCTTT. Protein sequence: CASSTRQGYTEAFF.

The chain has TRBV2 and TRBJ1-3; no clear D gene. The V gene lost 1 base and the J gene lost 4 bases, with 14 bases spanning the gap. This CDR3 has 16 amino acids. Germline V gene data show CDR1 as SNHLY and CDR2 as FYNNEI. CDR3 coding DNA: TGTGCCAGCAGTGAAGTTTCTCGGATAGCAGGAAACACCATATATTTT. Translated: CASSEVSRIAGNTIYF.

The rearrangement links TRBV18 to TRBJ1-1; maybe TRBD1 (6 bases). The germline V gene has CDR1 KGHSH and CDR2 LQKENI. This CDR3 comprises 15 residues. Trimming took 1 base from V and 1 from J, leaving 10 bases between them. Written as DNA, the CDR3 is TGTGCCAGCTCACCACAGTTGGGACAGAACACTGAAGCTTTCTTT. Protein: CASSPQLGQNTEAFF. Based on the CDR3 plus reference TRBV18 and TRBJ1-1, the full variable domain is NAGVMQNPRHLVRRRGQEARLRCSPMKGHSHVYWYRQLPEEGLKFMVYLQKENIIDESGMPKERFSAEFPKEGPSILRIQQVVRGDSAAYFCASSPQLGQNTEAFFGQGTRLTVV.

This sequence joins TRBV18 and TRBJ1-2; D might be TRBD1 (6 bases). Germline V lookup: CDR1 KGHSH, CDR2 LQKENI. Trimming left V 2 bases short and J 4 bases short, with 11 bases between. The CDR3 has 14 residues. CDR3: CASSPSGDIYGYTF. CDR3 bases: TGTGCCAGCTCACCATCAGGGGACATCTATGGCTACACCTTC. Complete variable domain (other parts from reference TRBV18 and TRBJ1-2): NAGVMQNPRHLVRRRGQEARLRCSPMKGHSHVYWYRQLPEEGLKFMVYLQKENIIDESGMPKERFSAEFPKEGPSILRIQQVVRGDSAAYFCASSPSGDIYGYTFGSGTRLTVV.

This clone was observed once. The genes are TRBV5-1 and TRBJ2-7; 8 nucleotides line up with TRBD1. V dropped 0 bases and J dropped 2; count of bases not matched to a gene: 4. The germline V gene encodes CDR1 SGHRS and CDR2 YFSETQ. The CDR3 covers 15 residues. CDR3 in DNA: TGCGCCAGCAGCTTGGCCAGGGACAGGACCTACGAGCAGTACTTC. Amino acid sequence: CASSLARDRTYEQYF.

The chain is built from TRBV28 and TRBJ2-3; D may be TRBD2 (7 bases). The length of the CDR3 is 14 residues. Looked up from germline, CDR1 is MDHEN and CDR2 is SYDVKM. Trimming removed 8 bases from V and 3 bases from J, with 15 bases in between. The CDR3 spells CASLKGGPTDTQYF. DNA of the CDR3: TGTGCCAGCCTTAAGGGGGGGCCGACAGATACGCAGTATTTT. Together with reference TRBV28 and TRBJ2-3, the CDR3 gives the full variable domain: DVKVTQSSRYLVKRTGEKVFLECVQDMDHENMFWYRQDPGLGLRLIYFSYDVKMKEKGDIPEGYSVSREKKERFSLILESASTNQTSMYLCASLKGGPTDTQYFGPGTRLTVL.